Below, 32 T cell receptor beta chains from the same sample are listed, as sequenced in a study of blood T cell repertoires in COVID-19 (dated by TCRdb to the early 2020s). Library preparation employed the immunoSEQ multiplex PCR assay. TCRdb stores this immuneACCESS table with in-frame sequences only. Part of the clones is absent; in the studies checked, under half of the shortfall reflects unresolved V genes, and no reason is known for the rest. For this sample there are a few hundred thousand clones; approximately 83% appear just once. The ten biggest clones cover approximately 2% of the sample. Sequenced: PBMCs or T cells enriched from blood (not recorded which). The receptors derive from a woman between 45 and 65 years old who had recovered from COVID-19.

The genes are TRBV6-2 or TRBV6-3 and TRBJ2-7; 10 bases match TRBD2. The CDR3 has 14 amino acids. V lost 2 bases and J lost 2; bases outside the gene matches: 0. Germline CDR1 MNHEY, CDR2 SVGEGT. The CDR3 spells CASSYGTSAYEQYF. Written as DNA, the CDR3 is TGTGCCAGCAGTTACGGGACTAGCGCCTACGAGCAGTACTTC.

This chain connects TRBV28 to TRBJ2-7; 7 nucleotides agree with TRBD1. Germline CDR1 MDHEN, CDR2 SYDVKM. This CDR3 comprises 15 residues. The junction had 11 bases not matched to a gene; V was cut back by 5 bases and J by 4 bases. The CDR3 sequence: CASSPAGGPTYEQYF. In DNA, the CDR3 is TGTGCCAGCAGTCCCGCAGGGGGACCAACTTACGAGCAGTACTTC.

This sequence joins TRBV5-1 and TRBJ2-6, with 7 bases aligning to TRBD1. The CDR3 totals 17 residues. Germline V lookup: CDR1 SGHRS, CDR2 YFSETQ. V was pared by 3 bases and J by 0 bases, with 6 bases of the junction left unmatched. The CDR3 is CASSSTGQSSGANVLTF. The CDR3, as DNA: TGCGCCAGCAGCTCGACGGGACAGTCCTCTGGGGCCAACGTCCTGACTTTC.

The V gene is TRBV21-1, the J gene TRBJ2-2; the tabulated D call, TRBD1, remains unverified against the DNA. TRBV21-1 is marked as a pseudogene. The CDR3 runs 15 residues. CDR3 nucleotide sequence: TGTGCCAGCAGCCTGACAGGGGAGGACACCGGGGAGCTGTTTTTT. Translated, it gives CASSLTGEDTGELFF.

The chain employs TRBV18 and TRBJ2-3, with D unclear. With 3 bases removed from V and 4 bases from J, the gap between germline ends came to 11 bases. Germline CDR1 reads KGHSH; CDR2 reads LQKENI. This CDR3 contains 14 residues. The CDR3 nucleotides read TGTGCCAGCTCACCTCCCCATCGGGCAGATACGCAGTATTTT. The encoded protein is CASSPPHRADTQYF.

This chain's CDR3 is CASSFLDRERSTEAFF. The DNA of the CDR3 is TGCGCCAGCAGCTTCCTAGACAGGGAACGGAGCACTGAAGCTTTCTTT. This sequence joins TRBV5-1 and TRBJ1-1; TRBD1 agrees at 7 bases. Per the germline V gene, CDR1 is SGHRS and CDR2 is YFSETQ. With V trimmed by 2 bases and J by 4 bases, 11 bases remained unmatched. The CDR3 consists of 16 residues.

This clone was found once. The CDR3 DNA reads as TGTGCCAGCAGTACCGAGGGAACGCCCCATTACGAGCAGTACTTC. It specifies CASSTEGTPHYEQYF. J is TRBJ2-7 and V is TRBV27, with D tentatively TRBD2 (5 bases). The V end was cut by 5 bases, the J end by 4 bases, with 18 bases between. The CDR3 length is 15 residues. The germline V gene encodes CDR1 MNHEY and CDR2 SMNVEV (reference sequence).

The chain couples TRBV11-3 to TRBJ1-1; 7 bases line up with TRBD1. Germline trimming cut 5 bases from V and 3 bases from J; bases unmatched to any gene: 12. Germline lookup yields CDR1 SGHNT and CDR2 YENEEA. This CDR3 region has 16 residues. In nucleotides, the CDR3 is TGTGCCAGCAGCGCAGGGAACAGGGGTTTGGACACTGAAGCTTTCTTT. Encoded protein: CASSAGNRGLDTEAFF.

The chain combines TRBV20-1 with TRBJ2-7, with a weak D call TRBD2 (5 bases). Germline values: CDR1 DFQATT, CDR2 SNEGSKA (reference sequence). Trimming left V 3 bases short and J 0 bases short, with 9 bases between. CDR3 length equals 13 residues. The DNA of the CDR3 is TGCAGTGCTAGTACGGGGAACTCCTACGAGCAGTACTTC. It encodes CSASTGNSYEQYF.

The V call is TRBV18, the J call TRBJ2-7, with 9 bases that match TRBD1. Germline CDR1 is KGHSH and CDR2 is LQKENI. The J segment lost 5 bases and the V segment lost 6 bases, leaving 11 bases of the junction unmatched. This CDR3 contains 15 residues. CDR3 nucleotide sequence: TGTGCCAGCTCCTCCACCCGGGACAGGGTGCACGAGCAGTACTTC. Encoded protein: CASSSTRDRVHEQYF.

This clone was counted a single time. This CDR3 is CASSEPGQLVHEQYF. The CDR3 DNA reads as TGTGCCAGTAGTGAACCGGGACAGCTTGTCCACGAGCAGTACTTC. The chain recombines TRBV19 with TRBJ2-7; 7 bases agree with TRBD1. Germline trimming cut 5 bases from V and 5 bases from J; bases unmatched to any gene: 12. The CDR3 contains 15 residues. The germline V gene has CDR1 LNHDA and CDR2 SQIVND (reference sequence).

A word on this clone: A much larger clone differs by one base, so this may be a read error. J is TRBJ1-1 and V is TRBV27; possibly TRBD1 for D (5 bases). CDR3 length equals 14 residues. Trimming removed 2 bases at V and 1 base at J, with 8 bases between. Germline loops: CDR1 MNHEY, CDR2 SMNVEV (reference sequence). CDR3 region: CASSLQGRNTEAFF. In nucleotides, the CDR3 is TGTGCCAGCAGTTTACAGGGAAGGAACACTGAAGCTTTCTTT.

The chain combines TRBV12-5 with TRBJ2-7; D is perhaps TRBD1 (6 bases). The germline V and J ends were trimmed by 10 bases and 5 bases, with 21 bases remaining between them. This CDR3 contains 14 residues. Germline CDR1 and CDR2: LGHNT and FRNRAP. The CDR3 loop reads CATLTRGNGNEQYF. CDR3 DNA sequence: TGTGCTACCCTGACCAGGGGTAATGGAAACGAGCAGTACTTC.

Only a few counts were recorded for this clone. The V call is TRBV3-1 (or the pseudogene TRBV3-2), the J call TRBJ1-4; perhaps TRBD1 as D (6 bases). Per germline, CDR1 LGHDT and CDR2 YNNKEL (reference sequence). The CDR3 totals 13 residues. Trimming pared 10 bases from V and 4 bases from J, leaving 13 bases between. The CDR3 DNA follows: TGTGCCACCACAGGGAAGGGTAATGAAAAACTGTTTTTT. It codes for CATTGKGNEKLFF.

The gene calls are TRBV28 and TRBJ1-1; D remains unclear. CDR1 is MDHEN and CDR2 is SYDVKM in the germline V gene. The CDR3 is 12 residues long. V was pared by 3 bases and J by 9 bases, with 11 bases between. In DNA, the CDR3 is TGTGCCAGCAGTTTGCGCCAAGCTAAAGCTTTCTTT. It is translated as CASSLRQAKAFF. Filled out from reference TRBV28 and TRBJ1-1, the complete variable domain reads DVKVTQSSRYLVKRTGEKVFLECVQDMDHENMFWYRQDPGLGLRLIYFSYDVKMKEKGDIPEGYSVSREKKERFSLILESASTNQTSMYLCASSLRQAKAFFGQGTRLTVV.

The chain links TRBV3-1 (or the pseudogene TRBV3-2) to TRBJ2-3; possibly TRBD1 for D (6 bases). Germline V gene lookup returns CDR1 LGHDT and CDR2 YNNKEL (reference sequence). The V end lost 4 bases, the J end lost 0 bases, and 11 bases lay between the germline ends. This CDR3 region has 15 residues. The CDR3, as DNA: TGTGCCAGCAGCCTCCGGGACATTAGCACAGATACGCAGTATTTT. The encoded protein is CASSLRDISTDTQYF.

The chain employs TRBV7-9 and TRBJ2-5, with TRBD2 matching over 10 bases. Germline CDR1 SEHNR, CDR2 FQNEAQ (reference sequence). The V and J ends lost 5 bases and 3 bases, in that order; junction bases with no gene match: 6. The CDR3 covers 15 residues. As DNA, the CDR3 is TGTGCCAGCAGCATCACGCTAGCGGGAGAAGAGACCCAGTACTTC. The encoded protein is CASSITLAGEETQYF.

This chain joins TRBV7-9 and TRBJ2-2; the D gene is possibly TRBD2 (5 bases). CDR3 size: 14 residues. Per germline, CDR1 SEHNR and CDR2 FQNEAQ (reference sequence). The ends were cut back, 7 bases at V and 4 bases at J, with 13 bases in the middle. The CDR3 sequence: CASTGSGSTGELFF. The CDR3, as DNA: TGTGCCAGCACGGGATCGGGGTCCACCGGGGAGCTGTTTTTT.

The chain carries TRBV6-5 and TRBJ1-1; tentatively, D is TRBD1 (6 bases). Germline CDR1 reads MNHEY; CDR2 reads SVGAGI. The CDR3 contains 14 residues. The V end lost 6 bases, the J end lost 0 bases, and 11 bases lay between the germline ends. CDR3: CASRRTALNTEAFF. The CDR3 DNA sequence: TGTGCCAGCAGGAGGACAGCCCTGAACACTGAAGCTTTCTTT.

The gene calls are TRBV28 and TRBJ2-7; no definite D call. The CDR3 has 11 residues. Trimming cost V 5 bases and J 5 bases, with 7 bases left between them. Per germline, CDR1 MDHEN and CDR2 SYDVKM. CDR3 sequence reads: CASSELHEQYF. The CDR3 nucleotides are TGTGCCAGCAGTGAGTTACACGAGCAGTACTTC.

In nucleotides, the CDR3 is TGTGCCAGCAGTTACTCTTGGGCCGCGACCTACGAGCAGTACTTC. Its protein product is CASSYSWAATYEQYF. The V gene is TRBV6-5, the J gene TRBJ2-7; D not certain. There are 15 residues in the CDR3. The V end lost 0 bases, the J end lost 2 bases, and 11 bases lay between the germline ends. Germline V gene data show CDR1 as MNHEY and CDR2 as SVGAGI.

This clone was counted ten times or more. The rearrangement uses TRBV11-2 and TRBJ2-3, with TRBD1 identical over 10 bases. The CDR3 is made up of 16 amino acids. The V gene's germline CDR1 is SGHAT and CDR2 FQNNGV. J lost 1 base, V lost 1 base, and 2 bases had no gene match. The CDR3 DNA follows: TGTGCCAGCAGCTTAGCTGGGACAGGGGGCACAGATACGCAGTATTTT. The encoded protein is CASSLAGTGGTDTQYF.

The chain recombines TRBV27 with TRBJ2-7; the D gene is possibly TRBD1 (5 bases). This CDR3 is 14 amino acids long. From germline, CDR1 is MNHEY and CDR2 SMNVEV (reference sequence). The V end was cut by 5 bases, the J end by 3 bases, with 14 bases between. The CDR3 sequence is CASSPLQAFYEQYF. The CDR3 DNA is TGTGCCAGCAGTCCGTTACAGGCGTTCTACGAGCAGTACTTC.

This chain connects TRBV19 to TRBJ1-4; possible D gene TRBD1, 5 bases. V was pared by 6 bases and J by 1 base, with 15 bases between. The CDR3 has 16 amino acids. Germline V CDR1 and CDR2: LNHDA, SQIVND (reference sequence). The CDR3 DNA reads as TGTGCCAGTAGGGCTTTGAAGACAGTAACTAATGAAAAACTGTTTTTT. Its translation is CASRALKTVTNEKLFF.

The rearrangement links TRBV4-1 to TRBJ1-4; 10 bases match TRBD1. Germline trimming cut 3 bases from V and 8 bases from J; bases unmatched to any gene: 3. The CDR3 contains 14 residues. Germline V gene sequence: CDR1 MGHRA, CDR2 YSYEKL. This CDR3 reads CASSQGDRGEKLFF. CDR3 DNA: TGCGCCAGCAGCCAGGGGGACAGGGGCGAAAAACTGTTTTTT.

This chain connects TRBV27 to TRBJ2-5; 8 nucleotides match TRBD1. V was pared by 6 bases and J by 4 bases, with 10 bases of the junction left unmatched. The CDR3 is 15 residues long. CDR1 MNHEY and CDR2 SMNVEV come from the germline V gene (reference sequence). As DNA, the CDR3 is TGTGCCAGCAGCCACAGGGGGGCGCGGGTAGAGACCCAGTACTTC. Translating it yields CASSHRGARVETQYF.

The V call is TRBV27, the J call TRBJ2-2, with unresolved D. The V and J ends lost 6 bases and 3 bases respectively, with 14 bases between them. Germline CDR1 reads MNHEY; CDR2 reads SMNVEV (reference sequence). The CDR3 consists of 15 residues. This chain's CDR3 is CASSRDRQDTGELFF. The CDR3 DNA follows: TGTGCCAGCAGCCGTGACCGGCAGGACACCGGGGAGCTGTTTTTT.

Only one count was recorded for this clone. The J gene is TRBJ2-5, the V gene TRBV29-1; perhaps TRBD1 as D (6 bases). CDR1 SQVTM and CDR2 ANQGSEA come from the germline V gene. The germline V and J ends were trimmed by 6 bases and 7 bases, with 18 bases remaining between them. This CDR3 has 13 residues. DNA of the CDR3: TGCAGCGTGGACACAGGGCCTGGGGCGACCCAGTACTTC. Translation: CSVDTGPGATQYF.

For the CDR3, the DNA is TGTGCCACCAGAGAGACAGGGAACAATCAGCCCCAGCATTTT. Encoded protein: CATRETGNNQPQHF. The rearrangement uses TRBV15 and TRBJ1-5, with TRBD1 identical over 7 bases. CDR1 and CDR2 from the germline V gene are LNHNV and YYDKDF (reference sequence). V trimming: 6 bases; J trimming: 3 bases; junction bases outside the gene matches: 5. This CDR3 contains 14 residues.

J is TRBJ2-5 and V is TRBV5-5, with D hard to call. Germline CDR1 SGHKS, CDR2 YYEKEE (reference sequence). The CDR3 consists of 13 residues. Between the trimmed V and J ends, which lost 4 bases and 5 bases, there was a span of 12 bases. CDR3: CASSPSPGETQYF. As DNA, the CDR3 is TGTGCCAGCAGCCCGTCCCCCGGGGAGACCCAGTACTTC.

This sequence joins TRBV5-1 and TRBJ1-1; 10 nucleotides align to TRBD1. This CDR3 has 18 amino acids. The V gene end was trimmed by 0 bases and the J gene end by 4 bases; junction bases not matched to a gene: 12. Germline loops: CDR1 SGHRS, CDR2 YFSETQ. Here the CDR3 reads CASSLATTGGRGGTEAFF. DNA for the CDR3: TGCGCCAGCAGCTTGGCCACGACAGGGGGCAGGGGGGGCACTGAAGCTTTCTTT.

The chain joins TRBV14 to TRBJ2-1; 7 positions match TRBD2. Unmatched junction bases numbered 8, after V lost 5 bases and J lost 4 bases. CDR3 length: 15 residues. Germline-derived CDR1 and CDR2 are SGHDN and FVKESK. CDR3: CASSGSSGKYNEQFF. CDR3 sequence (DNA): TGTGCCAGCAGCGGCTCTAGCGGCAAGTACAATGAGCAGTTCTTC.